Shown below are 25 T cell receptor beta chains from a single sample sequenced in a study of T cell clonality in common variable immunodeficiency (dated by TCRdb to between 2014 and 2017). Receptor libraries were prepared by the immunoSEQ multiplex PCR assay. TCRdb obtained this table from immuneACCESS and retained in-frame rearrangements with V and J assigned. These tables miss some clones; where compared with another copy, unresolved V genes account for less than half of the shortfall, and the remainder is unexplained. Here the sample lists some 25,000 clones, none seen once only. The top ten clones comprise under 10% of the sample. Study-wide conclusions, independent of this receptor: CVID TCRbeta sequences reportedly showed fewer deletions and N-nucleotide insertions and lacked highly modified clones with 13 or more V deletions.

Their antigen targets remain unknown. Input material: peripheral blood mononuclear cells. These receptors were obtained from a human donor with common variable immunodeficiency.

The CDR3 bases that were read are TGTGCCAGCAGCCCCCGCGGTTTCTACGAG. Encoded protein: CASSPRGFYE. The complete CDR3 protein is CASSPRGFYEQYF. The rearrangement links TRBV7-8 to TRBJ2-7; D unclear. The read halts 3 residues ahead of the CDR3 end, with the missing end drawn from the germline J gene. The CDR3 runs to 13 residues. The V gene's germline CDR1 is SGHVS and CDR2 FQNEAQ. The V and J ends lost 5 bases and 3 bases respectively, with 11 bases between them.

This clone was recorded a few times. The DNA read from the CDR3 is TGTGCCAGCAGTGAAGAGCATAATTCACCC. Translated, it gives CASSEEHNSP. The full CDR3 protein is CASSEEHNSPLHF. The chain links TRBV6-1 to TRBJ1-6; D not resolved. The read is 3 residues too short to cover the CDR3 end, so that end is filled in from the germline J gene. Germline V gene sequence: CDR1 MNHNS, CDR2 SASEGT. CDR3 size: 13 residues. V was pared by 1 base and J by 5 bases, with 3 bases between.

This clone came up many times. The read ends 3 residues before the CDR3 terminus; that terminus is restored from the germline J gene. This chain uses TRBV30 with TRBJ2-1, with D unresolved. The CDR3 covers 11 residues. CDR1 is GTSNPN, CDR2 SVGIG, per germline (reference sequence). V was clipped by 0 bases and J by 7 bases, with 4 bases between them. The CDR3 protein is CAWSVQNEQFF. Incomplete CDR3 DNA: TGTGCCTGGAGTGTACAAAATGAG.

To note about this clone: Read sequence stops 3 residues before the CDR3 end, and the germline J gene provides the missing end. This sequence joins TRBV19 and TRBJ2-3; 11 nucleotides match TRBD2. CDR3 length equals 15 residues. Germline V gives CDR1 LNHDA, CDR2 SQIVND (reference sequence). V was clipped by 3 bases and J by 1 base; unmatched bases: 0. This CDR3 is CASSMTSGGTDTQYF. The sequenced part of the CDR3 DNA is TGTGCCAGTAGTATGACTAGCGGGGGCACAGATACG.

This clone was found a few times. The read gets to within 3 residues of the CDR3 end, and the germline J gene fills in the rest. The V and J genes are TRBV7-6 and TRBJ2-2; the match to TRBD1 covers 9 bases. Germline trimming cut 4 bases from V and 6 bases from J; bases unmatched to any gene: 6. There are 15 residues in the CDR3. The germline V gene encodes CDR1 SGHVS and CDR2 FNYEAQ. The sequenced CDR3 bases are TGTGCCAGCAGCTCCGGGACAGGGTTGGCCGGGGAG. It codes for CASSSGTGLAGE. The entire CDR3 is CASSSGTGLAGELFF.

This clone appeared a few times. The CDR3 sequence is CASSRGTDTQYF. The sequenced part of the CDR3 DNA is TGTGCCAGCAGCCGGGGCACAGATACG. J is TRBJ2-3 and V is TRBV5-5; D ambiguous. Read sequence stops 3 residues before the CDR3 end, and the germline J gene provides the missing end. This CDR3 has 12 residues. CDR1 is SGHKS, CDR2 YYEKEE, per germline (reference sequence). Trimming left V 4 bases short and J 1 base short, with 4 bases between.

This clone was seen ten or more times. Incomplete CDR3 DNA: TGTGCCAGCAGTCCCCGCCGGGCGGGTACTGAA. Translation: CASSPRRAGTE. The entire CDR3 sequence reads CASSPRRAGTEAFF. This chain joins TRBV7-9 and TRBJ1-1; no clear D. The CDR3 extends 3 residues past the end of the read, so its final part is completed from the germline J gene. CDR3 size: 14 residues. CDR1 is SEHNR, CDR2 FQNEAQ, per germline (reference sequence). Trimming left V 6 bases short and J 5 bases short, with 16 bases between.

This clone was seen only a few times. The sequence runs out 3 residues before the end of the CDR3; the remainder is reconstructed from the germline J gene. The J gene is TRBJ1-2, the V gene TRBV18; 9 nucleotides line up with TRBD1. Unmatched junction bases numbered 3, after V lost 3 bases and J lost 7 bases. CDR1 and CDR2 from the germline V gene are KGHSH and LQKENI. The CDR3 extends over 13 amino acids. Partial CDR3 DNA: TGTGCCAGCTCACCGGGACAGGGAAGTGGC. Protein: CASSPGQGSG. The complete CDR3 protein is CASSPGQGSGYTF.

This clone was seen a handful of times. The DNA ends 3 residues before the CDR3 does, and the rest of the CDR3 is filled in from the germline J gene. This chain joins TRBV19 and TRBJ2-7; a possible D gene is TRBD2 (5 bases). Trimming took off 4 bases at V and 3 bases at J, with 19 bases between the two ends. CDR3 length equals 16 residues. Germline CDR1 LNHDA, CDR2 SQIVND (reference sequence). Here the CDR3 reads CASSNRSRRSGYEQYF. The sequenced part of the CDR3 DNA is TGTGCCAGTAGTAACCGGTCCAGGAGAAGCGGCTACGAG.

A word on this clone: The CDR3 end lies 3 residues beyond the end of the read and is filled in from the germline J gene. This chain links TRBV18 with TRBJ2-5; 9 nucleotides match TRBD1. This CDR3 has 14 amino acids. Per the germline V gene, CDR1 is KGHSH and CDR2 is LQKENI. The J segment lost 4 bases and the V segment lost 3 bases, leaving 3 bases of the junction unmatched. CDR3 amino acids: CASSPTGGLETQYF. The sequenced part of the CDR3 DNA is TGTGCCAGCTCACCCACAGGGGGCTTAGAGACC.

In its sample, this clone was seen many times. From the germline J gene comes the end of the CDR3, since the read stops 3 residues before it. The chain carries TRBV7-3 and TRBJ2-1; 9 positions match TRBD2. Germline loops: CDR1 SGHTA, CDR2 FQGTGA. Unmatched junction bases numbered 8, after V lost 5 bases and J lost 9 bases. This CDR3 spans 14 amino acids. This chain's CDR3 is CASSRASREGEQFF. The DNA read from the CDR3 is TGTGCCAGCAGCCGGGCGTCGCGGGAGGGTGAG.

Regarding this clone: The missing CDR3 end, 3 residues past where the read stops, is filled in from the germline J gene. The chain uses TRBV19 and TRBJ1-5, with D perhaps matching TRBD1 (6 bases). V was shortened by 4 bases and J by 7 bases, with 11 bases between the two germline ends. Germline-derived CDR1 and CDR2 are LNHDA and SQIVND (reference sequence). The CDR3 is 13 amino acids. The sequenced part of the CDR3 DNA is TGTGCCAGTAGTACACAGGGAGGACAGCCC. Protein: CASSTQGGQP. In full, the CDR3 reads CASSTQGGQPQHF.

A few counts support this clone. The observed sequence ends 3 residues before the CDR3 terminus, with the missing tail filled in from the germline J gene. The rearrangement links TRBV19 to TRBJ1-1; no clear D gene. The germline V gene has CDR1 LNHDA and CDR2 SQIVND (reference sequence). The CDR3 is 16 residues long. V lost 2 bases and J 1 base, leaving 14 bases between the germline ends. The CDR3 loop is CASSINPTGGNTEAFF. The sequenced CDR3 bases are TGTGCCAGTAGTATAAACCCCACCGGTGGGAACACTGAA.

This clone came up many times. The read ends 3 residues early relative to the CDR3; the germline J gene fills the gap. The rearrangement uses TRBV19 and TRBJ1-1, with D unresolved. The CDR3 length is 13 residues. The V end lost 6 bases, the J end lost 1 base, and 9 bases lay between the germline ends. From germline, CDR1 is LNHDA and CDR2 SQIVND (reference sequence). CDR3 amino acids: CASSTKPNTEAFF. CDR3 DNA (partial): TGTGCCAGTAGCACAAAACCGAACACTGAA.

This clone was recorded many times. The CDR3 end lies 3 residues beyond the end of the read and is filled in from the germline J gene. This chain uses TRBV20-1 with TRBJ2-3; weak D call: TRBD1 (5 bases). Trimming took off 6 bases at V and 4 bases at J, with 14 bases between the two ends. This CDR3 region has 13 residues. Germline V gene data show CDR1 as DFQATT and CDR2 as SNEGSKA (reference sequence). This chain's CDR3 is CSASPSGPDTQYF. The part of the CDR3 DNA that was read is TGCAGTGCCAGCCCGTCAGGGCCAGATACG.

This clone was counted many times. The CDR3 extends 3 residues past the end of the read, so its final part is completed from the germline J gene. This chain connects TRBV19 to TRBJ1-5; maybe TRBD1 (6 bases). Trimming left V 8 bases short and J 9 bases short, with 17 bases between. This CDR3 has 13 residues. The germline V gene has CDR1 LNHDA and CDR2 SQIVND (reference sequence). CDR3 sequence: CASEGEGFVPQHF. Partial CDR3 DNA: TGTGCCAGTGAGGGGGAGGGGTTCGTGCCC. Full variable domain (rest looked up from reference TRBV19 and TRBJ1-5): DGGITQSPKYLFRKEGQNVTLSCEQNLNHDAMYWYRQDPGQGLRLIYYSQIVNDFQKGDIAEGYSVSREKKESFPLTVTSAQKNPTAFYLCASEGEGFVPQHFGDGTRLSIL.

As to this clone: The CDR3 extends 3 residues past the end of the read, so its final part is completed from the germline J gene. This chain links TRBV5-5 with TRBJ1-1; tentatively, D is TRBD1 (6 bases). The CDR3 has 14 residues. Germline CDR1 reads SGHKS; CDR2 reads YYEKEE (reference sequence). The V gene lost 1 base and the J gene lost 1 base, with 8 bases spanning the gap. The CDR3 protein is CASSLPTGNTEAFF. CDR3 bases read: TGTGCCAGCAGCTTGCCGACAGGGAACACTGAA. The whole variable domain, filled in from reference TRBV5-5 and TRBJ1-1, reads DAGVTQSPTHLIKTRGQQVTLRCSPISGHKSVSWYQQVLGQGPQFIFQYYEKEERGRGNFPDRFSARQFPNYSSELNVNALLLGDSALYLCASSLPTGNTEAFFGQGTRLTVV.

Only a few counts were recorded for this clone. Sequencing ends 3 residues short of the CDR3 end; the germline J gene provides the rest. This sequence joins TRBV18 and TRBJ1-1; D is undetermined. CDR1 KGHSH and CDR2 LQKENI come from the germline V gene. The CDR3 totals 13 residues. The V end lost 3 bases, the J end lost 3 bases, and 8 bases lay between the germline ends. CDR3 DNA, as far as it was read: TGTGCCAGCTCACCTCAGGAATACACTGAA. It is translated as CASSPQEYTE. The CDR3 in its entirety is CASSPQEYTEAFF.

This clone came up many times. The CDR3 end lies 3 residues beyond the end of the read and is filled in from the germline J gene. The chain uses TRBV18 and TRBJ2-1; 9 bases are shared with TRBD1. This CDR3 spans 16 amino acids. The V and J ends lost 2 bases and 0 bases, in that order; junction bases with no gene match: 2. Germline V CDR1 and CDR2: KGHSH, LQKENI. The part of the CDR3 DNA that was read is TGTGCCAGCTCACCAGGGGGACAGGGCTCCTACAATGAG. Residues: CASSPGGQGSYNE. The full CDR3 protein reads CASSPGGQGSYNEQFF.

This clone has ten or more counts. The read gets to within 3 residues of the CDR3 end, and the germline J gene fills in the rest. Distinct nucleotide sequences in the sample also encode this CDR3. The rearrangement joins TRBV2 to TRBJ1-4, with a weak D call TRBD1 (5 bases). There are 15 residues in the CDR3. Germline V gene sequence: CDR1 SNHLY, CDR2 FYNNEI. Trimming took 4 bases from V and 4 from J, leaving 13 bases between them. The CDR3 DNA, read in part, is TGTGCCAGCAGTGGGGGCGGGACTGGTAATGAAAAA. It yields the protein CASSGGGTGNEK. The CDR3, in full, reads CASSGGGTGNEKLFF.

Turning to this clone: From the germline J gene comes the end of the CDR3, since the read stops 3 residues before it. V and J are TRBV7-2 and TRBJ2-7, with 9 bases fitting TRBD1. Trimming at V came to 1 base and at J to 3 bases, leaving 4 bases not matched to a gene. The germline gives CDR1 SGHTA, CDR2 FQGNSA. This CDR3 is 15 amino acids long. CDR3 amino acids: CASSLGHRGLYEQYF. Partial CDR3 DNA: TGTGCCAGCAGCTTAGGGCACAGGGGGCTCTACGAG.

As regards this clone: The read ends 3 residues before the CDR3 terminus; that terminus is restored from the germline J gene. V gene TRBV7-8 combines with J gene TRBJ1-1; tentatively, D is TRBD1 (6 bases). This CDR3 is built from 16 residues. Germline values: CDR1 SGHVS, CDR2 FQNEAQ. Trimming shortened V by 3 bases and J by 1 base, and 15 bases separated the two germline ends. The CDR3 DNA, read in part, is TGTGCCAGCAGCTTCAGGGGTAGTGGAGAGAACACTGAA. Its translation is CASSFRGSGENTE. The full CDR3 sequence reads CASSFRGSGENTEAFF.

Concerning this clone: The read finishes 3 residues shy of the CDR3 end, and the germline J gene is used to complete it. V and J are TRBV19 and TRBJ1-1; TRBD1 aligns across 8 bases. V was clipped by 4 bases and J by 4 bases; unmatched bases: 2. In germline, CDR1 is LNHDA, CDR2 SQIVND (reference sequence). The CDR3 runs to 13 residues. Incomplete CDR3 DNA: TGTGCCAGTAGTAAGGACAGGGCCACTGAA. Protein sequence: CASSKDRATE. The whole CDR3 sequence is CASSKDRATEAFF. The entire variable domain, with the rest obtained from reference TRBV19 and TRBJ1-1, is as follows: DGGITQSPKYLFRKEGQNVTLSCEQNLNHDAMYWYRQDPGQGLRLIYYSQIVNDFQKGDIAEGYSVSREKKESFPLTVTSAQKNPTAFYLCASSKDRATEAFFGQGTRLTVV.

A remark on this clone: The read is 3 residues too short to cover the CDR3 end, so that end is filled in from the germline J gene. V usage is TRBV30 and J usage is TRBJ1-3, with D unclear. The CDR3 is 15 amino acids. The germline CDR1 and CDR2 sequences are GTSNPN and SVGIG (reference sequence). The V and J ends lost 4 bases and 1 base respectively, with 14 bases between them. Partial CDR3 DNA: TGTGCCTGGATAAACAGTCGAATTTCTGGAAACACC. Protein: CAWINSRISGNT. The whole CDR3 protein reads CAWINSRISGNTIYF. Full variable domain (missing parts from reference TRBV30 and TRBJ1-3): SQTIHQWPATLVQPVGSPLSLECTVEGTSNPNLYWYRQAAGRGLQLLFYSVGIGQISSEVPQNLSASRPQDRQFILSSKKLLLSDSGFYLCAWINSRISGNTIYFGEGSWLTVV.

This clone came up a few times. Incomplete CDR3 DNA: TGTGCCAGCTCACCCGGGACTGTCTCCTACGAG. Amino acid sequence: CASSPGTVSYE. The entire CDR3 sequence reads CASSPGTVSYEQYF. This chain connects TRBV18 to TRBJ2-7; possible D gene TRBD2, 6 bases. Read data end 3 residues before the CDR3 end; the end is taken from the germline J gene. Germline lookup yields CDR1 KGHSH and CDR2 LQKENI. V was cut by 3 bases and J by 0 bases, with 9 bases left in between. This CDR3 has 14 residues.